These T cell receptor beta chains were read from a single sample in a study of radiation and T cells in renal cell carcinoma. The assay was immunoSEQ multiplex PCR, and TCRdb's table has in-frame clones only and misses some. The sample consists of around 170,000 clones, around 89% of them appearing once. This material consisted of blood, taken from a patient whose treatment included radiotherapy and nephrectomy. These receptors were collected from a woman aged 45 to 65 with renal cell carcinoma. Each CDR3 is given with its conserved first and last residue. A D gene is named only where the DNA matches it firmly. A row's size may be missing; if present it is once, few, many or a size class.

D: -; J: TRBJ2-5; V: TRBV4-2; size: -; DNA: TGTGCCAGCAGCCAGTTGCTAGGTCAAGAGACCCAGTACTTC; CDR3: CASSQLLGQETQYF
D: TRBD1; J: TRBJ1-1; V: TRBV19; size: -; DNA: TGTGCCAGTAGTAACCACCGGAACAGGGGAAGAACTGAAGCTTTCTTT; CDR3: CASSNHRNRGRTEAFF
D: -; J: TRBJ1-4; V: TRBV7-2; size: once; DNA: TGTGCCAGCAGCTTGGGGTTTTCTAATGAAAAACTGTTTTTT; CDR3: CASSLGFSNEKLFF
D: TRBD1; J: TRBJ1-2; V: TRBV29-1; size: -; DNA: TGCAGCGCCGCGACAGGGAATGGCTACACCTTC; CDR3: CSAATGNGYTF
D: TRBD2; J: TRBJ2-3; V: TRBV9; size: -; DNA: TGTGCCAGCAGCGTTAGCGGGGGGGGCACAGATACGCAGTATTTT; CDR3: CASSVSGGGTDTQYF
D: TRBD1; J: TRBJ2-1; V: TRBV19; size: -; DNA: TGTGCCAGTAGTTGGCCAGGGGGATACAATGAGCAGTTCTTC; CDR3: CASSWPGGYNEQFF
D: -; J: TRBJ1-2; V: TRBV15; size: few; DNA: TGTGCCACCAGCAGGACAAACTATGGCTACACCTTC; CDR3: CATSRTNYGYTF
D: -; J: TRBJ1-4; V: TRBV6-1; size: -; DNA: TGTGCCAGCACGGTCGGGTTCAATGAAAAACTGTTTTTT; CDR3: CASTVGFNEKLFF
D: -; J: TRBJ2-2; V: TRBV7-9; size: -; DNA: TGTGCCAGCAGAATGGGAGCTGCGAACACCGGGGAGCTGTTTTTT; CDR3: CASRMGAANTGELFF
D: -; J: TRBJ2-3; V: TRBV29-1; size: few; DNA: TGCAGCGTTGCCCAGCCCCCAGATACGCAGTATTTT; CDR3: CSVAQPPDTQYF
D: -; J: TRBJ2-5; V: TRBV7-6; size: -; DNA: TGTGCCAGCAGCACCCGACAATTCGAGACCCAGTACTTC; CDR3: CASSTRQFETQYF
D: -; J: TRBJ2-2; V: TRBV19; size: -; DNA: TGTGCCAGTAGTACTAGCGCCGGGGAGCTGTTTTTT; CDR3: CASSTSAGELFF
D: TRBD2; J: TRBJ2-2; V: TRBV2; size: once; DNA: TGTGCCAGCAGTGCCCGCGGGGGAAGGGGAACCGGGGAGCTGTTTTTT; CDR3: CASSARGGRGTGELFF
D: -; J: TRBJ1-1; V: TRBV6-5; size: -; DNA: TGTGCCAGCAGATCCGTGGGACGCGAAGCTTTCTTT; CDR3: CASRSVGREAFF
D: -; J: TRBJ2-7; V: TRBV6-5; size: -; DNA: TGTGCCAGCAGTTACTCGGCCTTGGGCTCCTACGAGCAGTACTTC; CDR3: CASSYSALGSYEQYF
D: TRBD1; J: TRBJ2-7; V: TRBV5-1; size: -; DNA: TGCGCCAGCACCCGGACAGGGGGAGAAGAGCAGTACTTC; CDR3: CASTRTGGEEQYF
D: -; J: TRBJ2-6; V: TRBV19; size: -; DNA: TGTGCCAGTAGTATTGGGGCTGGGGCCAACGTCCTGACTTTC; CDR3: CASSIGAGANVLTF
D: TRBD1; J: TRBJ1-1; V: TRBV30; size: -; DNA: TGTGCCTGGAGCCATGGGACAGGGAACACTGAAGCTTTCTTT; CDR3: CAWSHGTGNTEAFF
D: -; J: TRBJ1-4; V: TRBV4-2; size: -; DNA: TGTGCCAGCAGCCAAAAAGGGTATTTGCGTGAAAAACTGTTTTTT; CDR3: CASSQKGYLREKLFF
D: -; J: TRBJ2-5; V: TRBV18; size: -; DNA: TGTGCCAGCTCACCAGGAATCGGAGAGACCCAGTACTTC; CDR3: CASSPGIGETQYF
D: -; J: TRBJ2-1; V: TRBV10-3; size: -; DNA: TGTGCCATCAGTGGGGACAATGAGCAGTTCTTC; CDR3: CAISGDNEQFF
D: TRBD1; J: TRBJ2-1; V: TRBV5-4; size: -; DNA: TGTGCCAGCAGCGCCGGGACAGGGAATGAGCAGTTCTTC; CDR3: CASSAGTGNEQFF
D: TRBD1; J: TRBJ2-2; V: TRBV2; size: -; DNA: TGTGCCAGCACTCCGGGACAGGGCCTCACCGGGGAGCTGTTTTTT; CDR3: CASTPGQGLTGELFF
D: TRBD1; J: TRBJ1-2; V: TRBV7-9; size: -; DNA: TGTGCCAGCAGCTTAAGAGACTGGACAGGGGCTAACTATGGCTACACCTTC; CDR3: CASSLRDWTGANYGYTF
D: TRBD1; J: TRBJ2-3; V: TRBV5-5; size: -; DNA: TGTGCCAGCAGCTGGGACAGCGACACAGATACGCAGTATTTT; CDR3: CASSWDSDTDTQYF
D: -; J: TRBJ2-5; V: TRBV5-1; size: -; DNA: TGCGCCAGCAGCTCCCGGATAGAAGAGACCCAGTACTTC; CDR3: CASSSRIEETQYF
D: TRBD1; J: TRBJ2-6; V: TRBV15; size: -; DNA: TGTGCCACCAGCAGAGAACTTTCAGGGGGCTTCCTCTCTGGGGCCAACGTCCTGACTTTC; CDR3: CATSRELSGGFLSGANVLTF
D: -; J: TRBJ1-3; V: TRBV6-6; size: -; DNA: TGTGCCAGCACAAGCCCAGCCCTAGGAAACACCATATATTTT; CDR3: CASTSPALGNTIYF
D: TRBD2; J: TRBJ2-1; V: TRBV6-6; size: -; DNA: TGTGCCAGCAGTTCCCCTAGCGGGGGGTCTTTGAATGAGCAGTTCTTC; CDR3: CASSSPSGGSLNEQFF
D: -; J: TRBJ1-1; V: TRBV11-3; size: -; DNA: TGTGCCAGCAGCTTTAGTCAGGCCGGTAAAAGGTGGACTGAAGCTTTCTTT; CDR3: CASSFSQAGKRWTEAFF
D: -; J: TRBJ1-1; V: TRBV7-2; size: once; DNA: TGTGCCAGCAGCCCAGACGGGACATTTGAAGCTTTCTTT; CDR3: CASSPDGTFEAFF
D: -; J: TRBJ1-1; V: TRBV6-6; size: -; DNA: TGTGCCAGCAGATCCTGGGCGACCACTGAAGCTTTCTTT; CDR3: CASRSWATTEAFF
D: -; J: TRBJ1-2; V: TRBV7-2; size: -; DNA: TGTGCCAGCAGCTTAGACTTCTCGGGGGGCTATGGCTACACCTTC; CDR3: CASSLDFSGGYGYTF
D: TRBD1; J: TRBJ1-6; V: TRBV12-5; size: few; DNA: TGTGCTAGTGGTCCGAACAGGGGATCACCCCTCCACTTT; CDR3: CASGPNRGSPLHF